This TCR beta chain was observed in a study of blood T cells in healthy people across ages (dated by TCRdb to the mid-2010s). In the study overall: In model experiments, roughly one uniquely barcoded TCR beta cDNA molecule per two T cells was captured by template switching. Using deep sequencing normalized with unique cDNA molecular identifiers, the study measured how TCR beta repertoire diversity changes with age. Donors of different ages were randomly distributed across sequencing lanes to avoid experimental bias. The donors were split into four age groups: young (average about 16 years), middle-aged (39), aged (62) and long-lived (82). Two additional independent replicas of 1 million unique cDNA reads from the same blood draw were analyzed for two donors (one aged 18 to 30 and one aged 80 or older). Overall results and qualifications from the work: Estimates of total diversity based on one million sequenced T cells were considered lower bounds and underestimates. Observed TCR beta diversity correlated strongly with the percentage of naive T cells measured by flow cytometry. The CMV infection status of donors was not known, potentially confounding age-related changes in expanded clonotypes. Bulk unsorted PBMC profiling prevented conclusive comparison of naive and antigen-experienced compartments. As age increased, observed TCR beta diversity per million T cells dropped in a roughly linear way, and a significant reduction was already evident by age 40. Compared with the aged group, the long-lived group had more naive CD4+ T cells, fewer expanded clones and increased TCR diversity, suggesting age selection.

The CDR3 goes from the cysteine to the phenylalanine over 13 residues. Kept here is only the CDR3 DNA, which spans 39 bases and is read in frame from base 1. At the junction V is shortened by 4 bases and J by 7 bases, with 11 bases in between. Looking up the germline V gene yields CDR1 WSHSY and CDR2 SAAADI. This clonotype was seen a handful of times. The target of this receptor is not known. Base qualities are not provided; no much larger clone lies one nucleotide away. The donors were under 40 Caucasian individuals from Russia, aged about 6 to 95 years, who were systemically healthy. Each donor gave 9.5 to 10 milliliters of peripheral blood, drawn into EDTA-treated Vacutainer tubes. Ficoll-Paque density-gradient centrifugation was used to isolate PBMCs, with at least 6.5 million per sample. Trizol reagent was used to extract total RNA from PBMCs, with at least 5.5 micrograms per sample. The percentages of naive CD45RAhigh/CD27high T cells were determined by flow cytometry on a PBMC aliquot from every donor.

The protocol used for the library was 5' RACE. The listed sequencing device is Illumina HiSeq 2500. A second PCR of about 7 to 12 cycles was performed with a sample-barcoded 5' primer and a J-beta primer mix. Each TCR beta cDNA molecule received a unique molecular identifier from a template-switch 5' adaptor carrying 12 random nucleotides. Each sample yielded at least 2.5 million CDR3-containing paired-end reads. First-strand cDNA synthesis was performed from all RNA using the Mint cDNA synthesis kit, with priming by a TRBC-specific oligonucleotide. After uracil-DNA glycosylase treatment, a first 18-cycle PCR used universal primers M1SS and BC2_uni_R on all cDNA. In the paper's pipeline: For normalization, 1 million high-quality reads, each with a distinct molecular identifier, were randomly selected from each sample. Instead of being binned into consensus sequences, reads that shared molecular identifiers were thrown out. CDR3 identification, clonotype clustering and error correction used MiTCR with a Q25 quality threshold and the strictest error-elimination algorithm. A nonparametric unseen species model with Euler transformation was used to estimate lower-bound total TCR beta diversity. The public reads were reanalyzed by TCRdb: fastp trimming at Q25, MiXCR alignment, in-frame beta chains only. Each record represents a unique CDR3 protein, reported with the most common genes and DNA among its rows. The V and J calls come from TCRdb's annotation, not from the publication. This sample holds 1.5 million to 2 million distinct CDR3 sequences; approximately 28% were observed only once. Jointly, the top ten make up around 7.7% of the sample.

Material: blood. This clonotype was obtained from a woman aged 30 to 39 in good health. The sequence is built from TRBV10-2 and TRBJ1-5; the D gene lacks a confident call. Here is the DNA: TGCGCCAGCAGTGGTCAAATTCGCCAGCCCCAGCATTTT. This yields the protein CASSGQIRQPQHF.